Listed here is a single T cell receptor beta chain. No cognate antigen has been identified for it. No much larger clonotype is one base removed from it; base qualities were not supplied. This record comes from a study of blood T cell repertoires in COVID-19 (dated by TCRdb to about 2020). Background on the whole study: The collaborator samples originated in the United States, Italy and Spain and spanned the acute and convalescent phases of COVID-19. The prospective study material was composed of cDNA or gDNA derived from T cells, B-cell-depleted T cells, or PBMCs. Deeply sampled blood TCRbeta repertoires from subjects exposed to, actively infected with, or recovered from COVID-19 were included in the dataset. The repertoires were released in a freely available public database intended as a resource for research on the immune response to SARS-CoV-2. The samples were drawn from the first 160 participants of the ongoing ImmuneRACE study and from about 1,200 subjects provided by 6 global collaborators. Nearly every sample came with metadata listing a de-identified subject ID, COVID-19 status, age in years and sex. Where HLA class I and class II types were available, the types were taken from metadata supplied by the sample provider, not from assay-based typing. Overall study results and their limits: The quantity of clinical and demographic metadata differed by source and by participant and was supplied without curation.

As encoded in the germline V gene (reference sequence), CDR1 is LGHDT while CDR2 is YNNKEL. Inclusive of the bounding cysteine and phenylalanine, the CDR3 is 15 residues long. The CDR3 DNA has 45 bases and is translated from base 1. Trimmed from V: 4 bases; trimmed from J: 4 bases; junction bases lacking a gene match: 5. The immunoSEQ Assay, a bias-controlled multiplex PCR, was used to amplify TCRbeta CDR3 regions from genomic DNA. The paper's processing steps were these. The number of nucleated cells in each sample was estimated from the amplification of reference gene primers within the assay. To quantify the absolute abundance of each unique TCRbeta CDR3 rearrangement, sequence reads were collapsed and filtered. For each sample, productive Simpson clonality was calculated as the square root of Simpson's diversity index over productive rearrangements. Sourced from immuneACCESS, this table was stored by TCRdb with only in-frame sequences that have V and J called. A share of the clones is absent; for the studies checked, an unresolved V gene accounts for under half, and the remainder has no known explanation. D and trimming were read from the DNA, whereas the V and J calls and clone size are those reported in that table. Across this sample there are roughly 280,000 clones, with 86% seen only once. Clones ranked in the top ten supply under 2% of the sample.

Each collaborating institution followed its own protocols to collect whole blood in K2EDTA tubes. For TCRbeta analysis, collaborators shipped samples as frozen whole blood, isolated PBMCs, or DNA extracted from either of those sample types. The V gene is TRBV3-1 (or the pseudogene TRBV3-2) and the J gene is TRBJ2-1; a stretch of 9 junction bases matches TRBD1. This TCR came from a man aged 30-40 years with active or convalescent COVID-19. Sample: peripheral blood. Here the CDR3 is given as CASSPTGGFYNEQFF. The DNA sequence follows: TGTGCCAGCAGCCCGACAGGGGGGTTTTACAATGAGCAGTTCTTC.